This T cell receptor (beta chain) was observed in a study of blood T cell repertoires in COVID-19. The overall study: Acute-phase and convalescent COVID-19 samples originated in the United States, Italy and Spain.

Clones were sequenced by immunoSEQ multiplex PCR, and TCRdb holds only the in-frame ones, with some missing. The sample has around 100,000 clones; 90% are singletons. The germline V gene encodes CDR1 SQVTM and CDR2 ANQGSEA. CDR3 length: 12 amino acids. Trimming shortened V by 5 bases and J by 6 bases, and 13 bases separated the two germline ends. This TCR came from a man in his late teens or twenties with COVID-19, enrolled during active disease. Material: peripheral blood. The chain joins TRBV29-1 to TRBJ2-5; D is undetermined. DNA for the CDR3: TGCAGCGTTTGTGACACGGTAAAGACCCAGTACTTC. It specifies CSVCDTVKTQYF.